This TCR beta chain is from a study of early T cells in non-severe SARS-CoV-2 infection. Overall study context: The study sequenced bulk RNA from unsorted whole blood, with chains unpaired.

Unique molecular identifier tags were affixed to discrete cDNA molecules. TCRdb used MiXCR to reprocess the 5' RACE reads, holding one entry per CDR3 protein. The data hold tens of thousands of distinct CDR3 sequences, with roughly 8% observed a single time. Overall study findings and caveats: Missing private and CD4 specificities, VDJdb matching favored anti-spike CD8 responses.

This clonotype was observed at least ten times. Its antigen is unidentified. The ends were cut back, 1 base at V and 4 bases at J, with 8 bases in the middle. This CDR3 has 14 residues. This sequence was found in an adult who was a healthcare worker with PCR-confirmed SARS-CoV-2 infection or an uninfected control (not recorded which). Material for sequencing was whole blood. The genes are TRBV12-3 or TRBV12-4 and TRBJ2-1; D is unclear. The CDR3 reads CASSLGSVYNEQFF. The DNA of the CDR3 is TGTGCCAGCAGTTTAGGGTCTGTATACAATGAGCAGTTCTTC.